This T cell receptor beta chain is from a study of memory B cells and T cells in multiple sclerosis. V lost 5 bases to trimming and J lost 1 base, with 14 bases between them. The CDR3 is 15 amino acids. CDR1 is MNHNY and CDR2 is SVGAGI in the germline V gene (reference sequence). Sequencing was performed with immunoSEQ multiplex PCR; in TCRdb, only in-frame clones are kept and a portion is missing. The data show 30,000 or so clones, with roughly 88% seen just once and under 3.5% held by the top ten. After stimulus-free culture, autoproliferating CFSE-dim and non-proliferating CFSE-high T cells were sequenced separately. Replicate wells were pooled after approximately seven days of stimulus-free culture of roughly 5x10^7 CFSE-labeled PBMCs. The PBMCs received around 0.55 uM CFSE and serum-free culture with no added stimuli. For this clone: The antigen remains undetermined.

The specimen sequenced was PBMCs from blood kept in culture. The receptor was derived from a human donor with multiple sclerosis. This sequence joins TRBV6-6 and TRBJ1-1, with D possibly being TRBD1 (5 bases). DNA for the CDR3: TGTGCCAGCAGTACAACGGCGACAGAGAACACTGAAGCTTTCTTT. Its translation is CASSTTATENTEAFF.